The present T cell receptor beta chain was sequenced within a study of OX40 agonist ivuxolimab in advanced cancers. As for this clone: The antigen is undetermined.

The assay was immunoSEQ multiplex PCR, and TCRdb's table has in-frame clones only and misses some. The sample records tens of thousands of clones, about 93% being singletons. Study outcomes and limitations: Some patients without response likewise showed low normalized clonal expansion. No determination was made of the antigen specificity of the expanded peripheral T cells.

This CDR3 contains 13 residues. CDR1 MNHEY and CDR2 SVGAGI come from the germline V gene. Trimming cost V 0 bases and J 4 bases, with 5 bases left between them. Cycle 7 day 1, cycle 4 day 1, and baseline were the timepoints at which blood was sampled. The sequencing here drew on CD4+ or CD8+ T cells sorted from blood, taken in a trial of the OX40 agonist ivuxolimab. The chain is built from TRBV6-5 and TRBJ2-3, with D hard to call. The sequence came from an adult with an advanced solid tumor such as melanoma, head and neck, liver or kidney cancer. The CDR3 sequence: CASSYSLADTQYF. In DNA form, the CDR3 reads TGTGCCAGCAGTTACTCGTTAGCAGATACGCAGTATTTT.